One and the same sample provided the 29 T cell receptor beta chains below, sequenced in a study of T-cell reconstitution after alpha-beta-depleted transplantation in children. A TCRbeta library incorporating unique molecular identifiers was prepared. TCRdb re-called the PCR reads through MiXCR, storing one row per CDR3 protein. The sample shows hundreds of thousands of distinct CDR3 sequences, about an eighth of them seen only once. Sample: PBMCs, mostly from graft donor cells, taken 360 days after TCRalphabeta/CD19-depleted stem cell transplant. These receptors were taken from a male patient under 18 who had a stem cell transplant for acute myeloid leukemia, so the T cells may come from the graft donor.

This clonotype appeared a few times. This chain joins TRBV27 and TRBJ2-3; D perhaps matches TRBD2 (6 bases). The V gene lost 4 bases and the J gene lost 2 bases, with 16 bases spanning the gap. The germline V gene encodes CDR1 MNHEY and CDR2 SMNVEV (reference sequence). This CDR3 contains 16 residues. The CDR3: CASSSTLGTYTDTQYF. CDR3 nucleotide sequence: TGTGCCAGCAGTTCAACGCTTGGGACTTACACAGATACGCAGTATTTT.

The genes are TRBV18 and TRBJ2-3; 8 nucleotides line up with TRBD1. The CDR3 consists of 13 residues. Germline values: CDR1 KGHSH, CDR2 LQKENI. J lost 6 bases, V lost 2 bases, and 1 base had no gene match. The chain's CDR3 is CASSPSGGDTQYF. The CDR3 DNA sequence: TGTGCCAGCTCACCATCAGGGGGCGATACGCAGTATTTT.

The chain has TRBV6-5 and TRBJ2-3; a possible D gene is TRBD1 (5 bases). Germline V CDR1 and CDR2: MNHEY, SVGAGI. The CDR3 extends over 12 amino acids. V shed 2 bases and J shed 5 bases, with 5 bases lying between them. Here the CDR3 DNA reads TGTGCCAGCAGTTACCAGGGAGATACGCAGTATTTT. This sequence encodes CASSYQGDTQYF.

The sample holds a few counts of this clonotype. The chain uses TRBV7-8 and TRBJ2-5; 8 positions match TRBD2. The CDR3 sequence is 18 residues long. The junction had 11 bases not matched to a gene; V was cut back by 1 base and J by 1 base. From germline, CDR1 is SGHVS and CDR2 FQNEAQ. The CDR3 DNA reads TGTGCCAGCAGCTTAGAAGGTTGGCTAGCGGGTCTCCAAGAGACCCAGTACTTC. It is translated as CASSLEGWLAGLQETQYF.

Note on this clonotype: The junction departs from the called germline gene at one end, perhaps through a read error. The rearrangement links TRBV11-2 to TRBJ2-7, with 10 bases identical to TRBD2. CDR3 length equals 18 residues. The germline CDR1 and CDR2 sequences are SGHAT and FQNNGV. CDR3 residues: CANSFVVEAGGLGNEQYF. The CDR3 DNA is TGTGCCAACAGCTTCGTTGTCGAAGCGGGAGGGTTGGGCAACGAGCAGTACTTC.

The chain couples TRBV4-3 to TRBJ2-3; D may be TRBD2 (6 bases). This CDR3 comprises 15 residues. V was cut by 1 base and J by 5 bases, with 13 bases left in between. The germline V gene has CDR1 LGHNA and CDR2 YSLEER. CDR3 sequence: CASSQGIGLQDTQYF. In DNA, the CDR3 is TGCGCCAGCAGCCAAGGAATCGGACTACAAGATACGCAGTATTTT.

This clonotype has more than one count but fewer than ten. The chain couples TRBV6-2 or TRBV6-3 to TRBJ2-1, with 11 bases that match TRBD2. Germline V CDR1 and CDR2: MNHEY, SVGEGT. CDR3 length equals 13 residues. The CDR3 spells CASRGLAGNEQFF. DNA for the CDR3: TGTGCAAGCCGAGGACTAGCGGGTAATGAGCAGTTCTTC.

This clonotype showed up just a few times. This sequence joins TRBV20-1 and TRBJ2-7; 9 nucleotides line up with TRBD1. Germline V gives CDR1 DFQATT, CDR2 SNEGSKA (reference sequence). This CDR3 contains 14 residues. Trimming at V came to 3 bases and at J to 5 bases, leaving 8 bases not matched to a gene. This CDR3 reads CSARQRDRVHEQYF. For the CDR3, the DNA is TGCAGTGCTAGGCAGCGGGACAGGGTTCACGAGCAGTACTTC.

CDR3 residues: CASTCPGRAFLKQYF. In nucleotides, the CDR3 is TGTGCCAGCACCTGCCCTGGGCGGGCCTTTTTGAAGCAGTACTTC. The chain combines TRBV9 with TRBJ2-7, with a possible D match to TRBD2 (5 bases). Trimming removed 6 bases from V and 8 bases from J, with 24 bases in between. The CDR3 is 15 amino acids. Per the germline V gene, CDR1 is SGDLS and CDR2 is YYNGEE.

This clonotype turned up a few times. The J gene is TRBJ2-4, the V gene TRBV12-3 or TRBV12-4; 7 bases are a match to TRBD2. V lost 4 bases, J lost 7 bases, and 7 bases stayed unmatched. The CDR3 length is 14 residues. CDR3 sequence reads: CASSSAGVRNIQYF. DNA of the CDR3: TGTGCCAGCAGTTCCGCGGGAGTCAGGAACATTCAGTACTTC.

A remark on this clonotype: The junction departs from the called germline gene at one end, perhaps through a read error. V is TRBV5-8 and J is TRBJ2-7; 10 bases match TRBD1. Germline CDR1 and CDR2: SGHTS and YDEGEE. This CDR3 has 13 amino acids. CDR3 coding DNA: TGTGCCAGCAGCTTGGGGGACAGGGGTTACCCGCACTTC. Translated, it gives CASSLGDRGYPHF.

This clonotype was seen a handful of times. V usage is TRBV12-3 or TRBV12-4 and J usage is TRBJ1-4; possible D gene TRBD1, 5 bases. The length of the CDR3 is 15 residues. The germline V and J ends were trimmed by 7 bases and 4 bases, with 16 bases remaining between them. DNA for the CDR3: TGTGCCAGCACCCCATGCGGGACCTGTAATGAAAAACTGTTTTTT. This gives the protein CASTPCGTCNEKLFF.

There are many counts of this clonotype. The gene calls are TRBV5-1 and TRBJ2-1; 8 positions match TRBD2. V lost 4 bases, J lost 7 bases, and 7 bases stayed unmatched. The CDR3 has 14 residues. The germline V gene has CDR1 SGHRS and CDR2 YFSETQ. The CDR3 loop reads CASSRGGSGNEQFF. The CDR3 DNA sequence: TGCGCCAGCAGCCGGGGGGGATCCGGGAATGAGCAGTTCTTC.

This clonotype was seen more than once but under ten times. The chain combines TRBV29-1 with TRBJ1-1; the match to TRBD1 covers 8 bases. V shed 6 bases, J shed 0 bases, and the junction held 3 bases outside the gene matches. Germline CDR1 reads SQVTM; CDR2 reads ANQGSEA. The CDR3 is 13 residues long. The CDR3 DNA sequence: TGCAGCGTCTACAGGGGGTTGAACACTGAAGCTTTCTTT. Its translation is CSVYRGLNTEAFF.

There are a few counts of this clonotype. The genes are TRBV12-3 or TRBV12-4 and TRBJ1-2, with D uncertain. V was trimmed by 6 bases and J by 5 bases, leaving 13 bases between them. The CDR3 sequence is 13 residues long. CDR3 sequence: CASSRSGKYGYTF. CDR3 coding DNA: TGTGCCAGCAGCCGCTCCGGCAAATATGGCTACACCTTC.

A few counts support this clonotype. The CDR3 spells CASSPRGRTDTQYF. The CDR3 nucleotides are TGCGCCAGCAGCCCGAGGGGGCGAACAGATACGCAGTATTTT. This chain uses TRBV4-3 with TRBJ2-3; 7 nucleotides line up with TRBD1. This CDR3 has 14 amino acids. Germline V gene sequence: CDR1 LGHNA, CDR2 YSLEER. V lost 4 bases, J lost 3 bases, and 4 bases stayed unmatched.

This clonotype occurred many times. The chain carries TRBV2 and TRBJ2-1, with a weak D call TRBD2 (6 bases). Germline CDR1 SNHLY, CDR2 FYNNEI. Between the trimmed V and J ends, which lost 8 bases and 9 bases, there was a span of 17 bases. This CDR3 comprises 13 residues. The CDR3 DNA follows: TGTGCCAGCTCAGAAGGCGCGGGATTTGAGCAGTTCTTC. Protein: CASSEGAGFEQFF.

V and J are TRBV4-3 and TRBJ2-7; D may be TRBD1 or TRBD2 (5 bases each). CDR1 LGHNA and CDR2 YSLEER come from the germline V gene. The CDR3 is made up of 17 amino acids. The V gene lost 3 bases and the J gene lost 0 bases, with 18 bases spanning the gap. The CDR3 is CASSHGDGLGGSYEQYF. DNA for the CDR3: TGCGCCAGCAGCCATGGGGACGGACTTGGTGGCTCCTACGAGCAGTACTTC.

This clonotype was detected many times. This chain links TRBV12-3 or TRBV12-4 with TRBJ2-1; TRBD2 matches 8 bases. The CDR3 totals 18 residues. The junction had 10 bases not matched to a gene; V was cut back by 3 bases and J by 0 bases. DNA for the CDR3: TGTGCCAGCAGTTTGGAGACTAGCGCTATAACCTCCTACAATGAGCAGTTCTTC. Protein: CASSLETSAITSYNEQFF.

This clonotype was detected many times. The chain joins TRBV28 to TRBJ2-7, with no clear D. This CDR3 is built from 15 residues. The V gene's germline CDR1 is MDHEN and CDR2 SYDVKM. The V gene lost 7 bases and the J gene lost 5 bases, with 21 bases spanning the gap. The chain's CDR3 is CASNWAGSVLNEQYF. As DNA, the CDR3 is TGTGCCAGCAACTGGGCCGGTTCCGTTCTTAACGAGCAGTACTTC.

This clonotype was counted ten times or more. V is TRBV29-1 and J is TRBJ2-7; D may be TRBD2 (5 bases). CDR1 and CDR2 from the germline V gene are SQVTM and ANQGSEA. Trimming cost V 4 bases and J 1 base, with 11 bases left between them. CDR3 size: 13 residues. The CDR3 spells CSVGFRTSYEQYF. The DNA of the CDR3 is TGCAGCGTTGGGTTTCGGACTTCCTACGAGCAGTACTTC.

This clonotype has only a few counts. The rearrangement links TRBV7-9 to TRBJ2-7, with D possibly being TRBD1 (5 bases). The germline V and J ends were trimmed by 5 bases and 4 bases, with 12 bases remaining between them. Germline loops: CDR1 SEHNR, CDR2 FQNEAQ (reference sequence). The CDR3 has 13 residues. The CDR3 nucleotides are TGTGCCAGCAGCCCCCTTAAGGGGTACGAGCAGTACTTC. Amino acids: CASSPLKGYEQYF.

V usage is TRBV20-1 and J usage is TRBJ2-3; 11 bases agree with TRBD2. CDR3 length: 14 amino acids. Germline V gives CDR1 DFQATT, CDR2 SNEGSKA (reference sequence). CDR3 sequence (DNA): TGCAGCTCGGGGACTAGCGGTAGCACAGATACGCAGTATTTT. Translating gives CSSGTSGSTDTQYF.

The chain joins TRBV29-1 to TRBJ2-1; 8 bases align to TRBD2. Germline V gene lookup returns CDR1 SQVTM and CDR2 ANQGSEA. This CDR3 region has 13 residues. V was clipped by 1 base and J by 9 bases; unmatched bases: 5. CDR3 sequence (DNA): TGCAGCGTTGAAGTTGGGACTAGGGTTGAGCAGTTCTTC. Its protein product is CSVEVGTRVEQFF.

This clonotype was seen only a few times. The V call is TRBV20-1, the J call TRBJ2-2; no definite D call. Trimming pared 2 bases from V and 1 base from J, leaving 8 bases between. The germline CDR1 and CDR2 sequences are DFQATT and SNEGSKA (reference sequence). The CDR3 contains 14 residues. The CDR3 is CSARSFKNTGELFF. In DNA form, the CDR3 reads TGCAGTGCTAGATCCTTTAAGAACACCGGGGAGCTGTTTTTT.

This clonotype was observed a few times. The gene calls are TRBV15 and TRBJ2-7; tentative D call: TRBD2 (6 bases). With 1 base removed from V and 1 base from J, the gap between germline ends came to 11 bases. This CDR3 contains 15 residues. CDR1 and CDR2 from the germline V gene are LNHNV and YYDKDF (reference sequence). The CDR3: CATSRGGGTSYEQYF. The DNA of the CDR3 is TGTGCCACCAGCAGAGGTGGCGGGACGTCCTACGAGCAGTACTTC.

This clonotype showed up many times. The rearrangement links TRBV20-1 to TRBJ1-6, with TRBD1 matching over 7 bases. Trimming took 6 bases from V and 7 from J; bases not matched to a gene: 9. The CDR3 consists of 14 residues. The germline V gene encodes CDR1 DFQATT and CDR2 SNEGSKA (reference sequence). This CDR3 reads CSAAPYRGNSPLHF. The CDR3 region has the DNA TGCAGTGCCGCTCCATACAGGGGAAATTCACCCCTCCACTTT.

This clonotype appeared a few times. The J gene is TRBJ2-7, the V gene TRBV7-9; D remains unclear. Germline CDR1 and CDR2: SEHNR and FQNEAQ (reference sequence). There are 13 residues in the CDR3. Trimming pared 2 bases from V and 1 base from J, leaving 6 bases between. The CDR3 spells CASSLIPSYEQYF. Written as DNA, the CDR3 is TGTGCCAGCAGCTTAATACCATCCTACGAGCAGTACTTC.

The chain recombines TRBV15 with TRBJ1-5; no reliable D call. The length of the CDR3 is 13 residues. Trimming left V 1 base short and J 1 base short, with 2 bases between. The V gene's germline CDR1 is LNHNV and CDR2 YYDKDF (reference sequence). CDR3 nucleotide sequence: TGTGCCACCAGCAGAGTAAGCAATCAGCCCCAGCATTTT. Protein: CATSRVSNQPQHF.